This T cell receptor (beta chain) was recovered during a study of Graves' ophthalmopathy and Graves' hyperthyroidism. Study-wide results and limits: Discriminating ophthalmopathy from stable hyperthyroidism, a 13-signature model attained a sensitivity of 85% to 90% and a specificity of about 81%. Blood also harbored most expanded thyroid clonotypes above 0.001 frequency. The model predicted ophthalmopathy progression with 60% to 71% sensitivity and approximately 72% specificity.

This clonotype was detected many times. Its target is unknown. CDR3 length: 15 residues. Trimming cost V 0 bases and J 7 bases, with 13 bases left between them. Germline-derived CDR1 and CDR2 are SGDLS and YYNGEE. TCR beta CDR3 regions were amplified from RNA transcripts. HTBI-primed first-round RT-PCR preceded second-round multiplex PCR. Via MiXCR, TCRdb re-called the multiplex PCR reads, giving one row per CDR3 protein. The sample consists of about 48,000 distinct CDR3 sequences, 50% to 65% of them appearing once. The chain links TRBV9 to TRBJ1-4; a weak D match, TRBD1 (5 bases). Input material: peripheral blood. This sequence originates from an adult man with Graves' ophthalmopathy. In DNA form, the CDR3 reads TGTGCCAGCAGCGTAGACCAGGGTCTTAGTGAAAAACTGTTTTTT. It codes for CASSVDQGLSEKLFF.